A single sample is the source of the 26 T cell receptor beta chains below, sequenced in a study of human versus mouse CDR3 diversity and MHC coevolution. Data came from immunoSEQ multiplex PCR; TCRdb stores just in-frame clones and leaves some out. The sample includes about 83,000 clones, 92% of them seen just once. Input material: naive CD4+ T cells from blood. The subset denotes: CD45RO-negative CD62L-positive naive CD4 T cells. These receptors were collected from a person aged 25 to 69 in good health.

The V and J genes are TRBV12-5 and TRBJ1-1; TRBD1 matches 7 bases. This CDR3 has 13 residues. CDR1 LGHNT and CDR2 FRNRAP come from the germline V gene. The J segment lost 7 bases and the V segment lost 1 base, leaving 3 bases of the junction unmatched. CDR3 DNA: TGTGCTAGTGGTTTGGCCCCAGGGGGTGAAGCTTTCTTT. Amino acids: CASGLAPGGEAFF.

CDR3 sequence: CASSGGDGYTEAFF. For the CDR3, the DNA is TGCGCCAGCAGCGGGGGGGACGGATACACTGAAGCTTTCTTT. This sequence joins TRBV5-1 and TRBJ1-1, with a tentative D call TRBD1 (5 bases). CDR3 length: 14 residues. V dropped 4 bases and J dropped 3 bases, with 13 bases sitting between them. Germline CDR1 is SGHRS and CDR2 is YFSETQ.

Here the CDR3 reads CASTGWGELFF. The CDR3 DNA is TGTGCCAGCACCGGGTGGGGGGAGCTGTTTTTT. The chain is built from TRBV5-6 and TRBJ2-2; D unclear. Germline V gene lookup returns CDR1 SGHDT and CDR2 YYEEEE. The CDR3 is 11 amino acids. Trimming took 6 bases from V and 8 from J, leaving 8 bases between them.

The chain couples TRBV9 to TRBJ2-2, with 12 bases identical to TRBD2. The V segment lost 4 bases and the J segment 6 bases; nucleotides outside the gene matches: 7. CDR1 and CDR2 from the germline V gene are SGDLS and YYNGEE. The CDR3 spans 16 residues. In DNA form, the CDR3 reads TGTGCCAGCAGCCCTAGACTAGCGGGGGCCCCCGGGGAGCTGTTTTTT. This translates into CASSPRLAGAPGELFF. Combining the CDR3 with reference TRBV9 and TRBJ2-2 gives the whole variable domain DSGVTQTPKHLITATGQRVTLRCSPRSGDLSVYWYQQSLDQGLQFLIQYYNGEERAKGNILERFSAQQFPDLHSELNLSSLELGDSALYFCASSPRLAGAPGELFFGEGSRLTVL.

This rearrangement joins TRBV2 to TRBJ2-3; 8 bases map to TRBD2. The CDR3 runs to 14 residues. Germline V gene lookup returns CDR1 SNHLY and CDR2 FYNNEI. The V gene end was trimmed by 5 bases and the J gene end by 4 bases; junction bases not matched to a gene: 5. CDR3: CASSWTSTPDTQYF. The CDR3 DNA is TGTGCCAGCAGTTGGACTAGCACTCCAGATACGCAGTATTTT.

This chain links TRBV6-5 with TRBJ2-3; 7 bases line up with TRBD2. V shed 6 bases and J 4 bases; nucleotides not matched to a gene: 7. Looked up from germline, CDR1 is MNHEY and CDR2 is SVGAGI. The CDR3 contains 14 residues. CDR3 in amino acids: CASRVGGIPDTQYF. CDR3 sequence (DNA): TGTGCCAGCAGAGTCGGGGGGATCCCAGATACGCAGTATTTT.

V and J are TRBV2 and TRBJ1-1; 9 bases match TRBD1. CDR1 SNHLY and CDR2 FYNNEI come from the germline V gene. The V segment lost 8 bases and the J segment 9 bases; nucleotides outside the gene matches: 10. The CDR3 has 13 amino acids. The CDR3 DNA reads TGTGCCAGCTTAAGGACAGGGGTGCCCCAAGCTTTCTTT. Protein product: CASLRTGVPQAFF. Drawing the rest from reference TRBV2 and TRBJ1-1, the complete variable domain is EPEVTQTPSHQVTQMGQEVILRCVPISNHLYFYWYRQILGQKVEFLVSFYNNEISEKSEIFDDQFSVERPDGSNFTLKIRSTKLEDSAMYFCASLRTGVPQAFFGQGTRLTVV.

The CDR3 spells CASSLASGDRSYNEQFF. CDR3 nucleotide sequence: TGTGCCAGCAGCTTGGCCTCCGGGGACAGGAGCTACAATGAGCAGTTCTTC. The chain joins TRBV5-8 to TRBJ2-1, with TRBD1 identical over 8 bases. V gave up 0 bases and J gave up 3 bases; unmatched junction bases: 8. The CDR3 covers 17 residues. CDR1 and CDR2 (germline): SGHTS, YDEGEE. The variable domain in full, with the rest retrieved from reference TRBV5-8 and TRBJ2-1, is EAGVTQSPTHLIKTRGQQATLRCSPISGHTSVYWYQQALGLGLQFLLWYDEGEERNRGNFPPRFSGRQFPNYSSELNVNALELEDSALYLCASSLASGDRSYNEQFFGPGTRLTVL.

The chain employs TRBV7-6 and TRBJ1-1; 11 bases are a match to TRBD1. Looked up from germline, CDR1 is SGHVS and CDR2 is FNYEAQ. Trimming at V came to 1 base and at J to 0 bases, leaving 4 bases not matched to a gene. The CDR3 length is 17 residues. The CDR3 reads CASSLVGTGGLNTEAFF. CDR3 nucleotide sequence: TGTGCCAGCAGCTTAGTGGGGACAGGGGGTCTGAACACTGAAGCTTTCTTT.

The chain is built from TRBV30 and TRBJ1-2, with D possibly matching TRBD1 (5 bases). This CDR3 is 11 amino acids long. Germline V gene data show CDR1 as GTSNPN and CDR2 as SVGIG (reference sequence). Trimming took off 0 bases at V and 6 bases at J, with 5 bases between the two ends. CDR3 nucleotide sequence: TGTGCCTGGAGTGTAGGGGATGGCTACACCTTC. Its translation: CAWSVGDGYTF.

The chain combines TRBV28 with TRBJ1-1, with 9 bases fitting TRBD1. The CDR3 runs to 15 residues. Germline V CDR1 and CDR2: MDHEN, SYDVKM. V dropped 2 bases and J dropped 0; count of bases not matched to a gene: 1. CDR3 bases: TGTGCCAGCAGTTTAGGGACAGGGATGAACACTGAAGCTTTCTTT. Its translation: CASSLGTGMNTEAFF.

The rearrangement links TRBV5-1 to TRBJ1-3, with no clear D. Germline-derived CDR1 and CDR2 are SGHRS and YFSETQ. The CDR3 runs 15 residues. V gave up 1 base and J gave up 6 bases, with 14 bases separating them. CDR3 protein: CASSLTPATENTIYF. For the CDR3, the DNA is TGCGCCAGCAGCTTGACTCCGGCGACTGAAAACACCATATATTTT. Filled out from reference TRBV5-1 and TRBJ1-3, the complete variable domain reads KAGVTQTPRYLIKTRGQQVTLSCSPISGHRSVSWYQQTPGQGLQFLFEYFSETQRNKGNFPGRFSGRQFSNSRSEMNVSTLELGDSALYLCASSLTPATENTIYFGEGSWLTVV.

The sample holds one count of this clone. The chain recombines TRBV28 with TRBJ2-5, with TRBD2 matching 10 bases. Germline lookup yields CDR1 MDHEN and CDR2 SYDVKM. The CDR3 runs 15 residues. The J segment lost 11 bases and the V segment lost 2 bases, leaving 11 bases of the junction unmatched. The CDR3 sequence is CASSLRAGGLLEQYF. CDR3 bases: TGTGCCAGCAGTTTAAGAGCGGGGGGGCTCTTAGAGCAGTACTTC.

This chain uses TRBV6-5 with TRBJ1-1, with D possibly TRBD1 on 5 matching bases. Germline V gene data show CDR1 as MNHEY and CDR2 as SVGAGI. Trimming shortened V by 7 bases and J by 4 bases, and 16 bases separated the two germline ends. The CDR3 is made up of 14 amino acids. CDR3 nucleotides: TGTGCCAGCAAACAAGGGGAGGGCGGCACTGAAGCTTTCTTT. This encodes CASKQGEGGTEAFF.

The rearrangement uses TRBV7-3 and TRBJ2-1, with 10 positions matching TRBD2. J was trimmed by 8 bases and V by 0 bases; bases with no gene match: 4. The CDR3 is 15 amino acids. Germline-derived CDR1 and CDR2 are SGHTA and FQGTGA. The CDR3 loop reads CASSLTSGGIDEQFF. DNA of the CDR3: TGTGCCAGCAGCTTAACTAGCGGGGGGATTGATGAGCAGTTCTTC.

The chain couples TRBV30 to TRBJ1-1; a possible D gene is TRBD1 (6 bases). From germline, CDR1 is GTSNPN and CDR2 SVGIG (reference sequence). V lost 3 bases and J lost 7, with 9 bases in between. The CDR3 extends over 11 amino acids. CDR3 DNA: TGTGCCTGGAGAACAGGGTTTGAAGCTTTCTTT. This sequence encodes CAWRTGFEAFF.

The chain links TRBV7-9 to TRBJ2-5; 7 bases agree with TRBD1. Germline V gene sequence: CDR1 SEHNR, CDR2 FQNEAQ (reference sequence). V shed 0 bases and J 5 bases; nucleotides not matched to a gene: 3. The CDR3 extends over 14 amino acids. CDR3 amino acids: CASSLAGQLETQYF. The CDR3 DNA reads TGTGCCAGCAGCTTAGCGGGACAGCTTGAGACCCAGTACTTC.

This clone was detected a few times. The V call is TRBV6-5, the J call TRBJ2-5; TRBD2 agrees at 12 bases. Germline V gene data show CDR1 as MNHEY and CDR2 as SVGAGI. V dropped 8 bases and J dropped 0; count of bases not matched to a gene: 4. The CDR3 runs to 15 residues. CDR3 sequence reads: CASGTSGWYQETQYF. The DNA for the CDR3 is TGTGCCAGCGGGACTAGCGGGTGGTACCAAGAGACCCAGTACTTC.

This chain joins TRBV28 and TRBJ2-7; D is perhaps TRBD2 (7 bases). The CDR3 covers 13 residues. Trimming took off 5 bases at V and 4 bases at J, with 12 bases between the two ends. The germline gives CDR1 MDHEN, CDR2 SYDVKM. Here the CDR3 reads CASSPGEGYEQYF. CDR3 DNA: TGTGCCAGCAGTCCAGGGGAGGGATACGAGCAGTACTTC.

In nucleotides, the CDR3 is TGCGCCAGCAGTGACCCGGGGACAGGGGGTGAAAAACTGTTTTTT. Translation: CASSDPGTGGEKLFF. The chain employs TRBV10-1 and TRBJ1-4, with 11 bases fitting TRBD1. Germline values: CDR1 WNHNN, CDR2 SYGVQD (reference sequence). The V and J ends lost 3 bases and 7 bases, in that order; junction bases with no gene match: 4. The CDR3 extends over 15 amino acids.

This chain connects TRBV7-9 to TRBJ1-4; TRBD1 might be the D (5 bases). The CDR3 totals 15 residues. Germline-derived CDR1 and CDR2 are SEHNR and FQNEAQ (reference sequence). Trimming stripped 0 bases from V and 4 bases from J, with 9 bases between. The CDR3 DNA reads TGTGCCAGCAGCTTAGCCCCACAGGTTAATGAAAAACTGTTTTTT. Amino acids: CASSLAPQVNEKLFF.

This clone appeared a single time. The J gene is TRBJ2-5, the V gene TRBV19; 8 nucleotides line up with TRBD1. The last part of the DNA fits TRBJ2-7 better; the J call may be wrong. Germline V CDR1 and CDR2: LNHDA, SQIVND (reference sequence). CDR3 length: 14 amino acids. Written as DNA, the CDR3 is TGTGCCAGTAGTAGTGGACAGGGAGGATACGAGCAGTACTTC. Its translation is CASSSGQGGYEQYF.

In regard to this clone: Other DNA sequences in the sample encode the same CDR3. The chain couples TRBV30 to TRBJ2-1, with TRBD2 as a possible D gene (5 bases). The V end was cut by 7 bases, the J end by 0 bases, with 16 bases between. From germline, CDR1 is GTSNPN and CDR2 SVGIG (reference sequence). This CDR3 comprises 15 residues. The CDR3 here is CAYLMGSSSYNEQFF. The CDR3 coding sequence is TGTGCCTACTTAATGGGGAGCAGCTCCTACAATGAGCAGTTCTTC. Using reference TRBV30 and TRBJ2-1 for the parts outside the CDR3, the full variable domain is SQTIHQWPATLVQPVGSPLSLECTVEGTSNPNLYWYRQAAGRGLQLLFYSVGIGQISSEVPQNLSASRPQDRQFILSSKKLLLSDSGFYLCAYLMGSSSYNEQFFGPGTRLTVL.

The V call is TRBV28, the J call TRBJ2-5; a possible D gene is TRBD1 (6 bases). The DNA end is a closer match to TRBJ2-7, so the J assignment may be wrong. CDR3 size: 16 residues. Germline CDR1 reads MDHEN; CDR2 reads SYDVKM. CDR3: CASTPPIGRGSYEQYF. CDR3 DNA: TGTGCCAGCACGCCCCCTATAGGCAGGGGCTCCTACGAGCAGTACTTC.

CDR3 loop: CASSYSSLDSPLHF. For the CDR3, the DNA is TGTGCCAGCAGTTACTCGAGCCTGGATTCACCCCTCCACTTT. The V and J genes are TRBV6-6 and TRBJ1-6; D is unresolved. Per germline, CDR1 MNHNY and CDR2 SVGAGI (reference sequence). This CDR3 spans 14 amino acids. With 0 bases removed from V and 8 bases from J, the gap between germline ends came to 8 bases.

In its sample, this clone was seen once. Mismatch with germline at one junction end may stem from a read error. The rearrangement joins TRBV4-1 to TRBJ2-5; 7 positions match TRBD1. Germline V lookup: CDR1 MGHRA, CDR2 YSYEKL. CDR3 length: 14 residues. CDR3 nucleotides: TGTGCCAGCAGCCGGGACAGAGCCCAAGAGACCCAGTACTTC. This translates into CASSRDRAQETQYF.